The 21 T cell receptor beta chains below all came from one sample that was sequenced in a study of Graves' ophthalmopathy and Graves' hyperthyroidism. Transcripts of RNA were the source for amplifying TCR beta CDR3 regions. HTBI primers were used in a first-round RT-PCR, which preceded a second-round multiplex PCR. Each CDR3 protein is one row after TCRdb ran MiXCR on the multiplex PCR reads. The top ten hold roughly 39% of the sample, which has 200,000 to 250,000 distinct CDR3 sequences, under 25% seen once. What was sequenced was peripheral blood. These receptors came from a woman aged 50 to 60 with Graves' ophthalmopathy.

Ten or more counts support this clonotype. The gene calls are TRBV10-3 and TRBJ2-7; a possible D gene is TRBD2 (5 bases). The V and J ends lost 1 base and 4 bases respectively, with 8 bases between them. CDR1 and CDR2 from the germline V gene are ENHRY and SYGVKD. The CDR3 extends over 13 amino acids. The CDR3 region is CAISEWERYEQYF. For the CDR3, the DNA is TGTGCCATCAGTGAGTGGGAGAGGTACGAGCAGTACTTC.

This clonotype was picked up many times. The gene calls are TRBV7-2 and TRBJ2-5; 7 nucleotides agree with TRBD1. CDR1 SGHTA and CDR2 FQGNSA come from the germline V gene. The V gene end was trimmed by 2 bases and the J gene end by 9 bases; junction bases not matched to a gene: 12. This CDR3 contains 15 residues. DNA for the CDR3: TGTGCCAGCAGCTTATCCGGGACAGCCGAAAGAGCCCAGTACTTC. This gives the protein CASSLSGTAERAQYF. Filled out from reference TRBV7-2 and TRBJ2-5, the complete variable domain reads GAGVSQSPSNKVTEKGKDVELRCDPISGHTALYWYRQSLGQGLEFLIYFQGNSAPDKSGLPSDRFSAERTGGSVSTLTIQRTQQEDSAVYLCASSLSGTAERAQYFGPGTRLLVL.

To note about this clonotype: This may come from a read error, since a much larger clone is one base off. The CDR3 sequence is CATRSKSGSLGGNTIYF. CDR3 sequence (DNA): TGTGCCACCCGCAGCAAATCCGGATCCCTGGGCGGAAACACCATATATTTT. The chain carries TRBV15 and TRBJ1-3; the D is unclear. This CDR3 region has 17 residues. Germline-derived CDR1 and CDR2 are LNHNV and YYDKDF (reference sequence).

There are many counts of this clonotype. The CDR3 loop reads CASSVTSGKGYEQYF. As DNA, the CDR3 is TGTGCCAGCAGCGTGACTAGCGGGAAGGGCTACGAGCAGTACTTC. This chain joins TRBV11-3 and TRBJ2-7, with 11 positions matching TRBD2. Germline trimming cut 5 bases from V and 3 bases from J; bases unmatched to any gene: 6. The CDR3 length is 15 residues. Germline CDR1 and CDR2: SGHNT and YENEEA.

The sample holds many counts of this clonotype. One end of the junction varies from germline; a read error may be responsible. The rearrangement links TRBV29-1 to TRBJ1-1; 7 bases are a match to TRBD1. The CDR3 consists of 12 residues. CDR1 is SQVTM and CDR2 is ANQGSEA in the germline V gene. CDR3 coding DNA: TGCAGCGTCCTACAGGGGACTCCTGAGGCTTTCTTT. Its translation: CSVLQGTPEAFF. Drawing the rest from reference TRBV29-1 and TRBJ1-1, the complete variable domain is SAVISQKPSRDICQRGTSLTIQCQVDSQVTMMFWYRQQPGQSLTLIATANQGSEATYESGFVIDKFPISRPNLTFSTLTVSNMSPEDSSIYLCSVLQGTPEAFFGQGTRLTVV.

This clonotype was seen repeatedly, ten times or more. The CDR3 is CASSFAGETYEQYF. The CDR3 region has the DNA TGTGCCAGCAGTTTTGCGGGAGAGACCTACGAGCAGTACTTC. The chain recombines TRBV27 with TRBJ2-7; 7 bases line up with TRBD2. The germline V gene has CDR1 MNHEY and CDR2 SMNVEV (reference sequence). The CDR3 is made up of 14 amino acids. V shed 3 bases, J shed 2 bases, and the junction held 4 bases outside the gene matches.

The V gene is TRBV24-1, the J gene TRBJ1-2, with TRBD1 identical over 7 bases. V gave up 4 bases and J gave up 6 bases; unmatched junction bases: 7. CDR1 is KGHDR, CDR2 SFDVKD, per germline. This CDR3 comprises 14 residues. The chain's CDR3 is CATSDRTGAHGYTF. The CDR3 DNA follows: TGTGCCACCAGTGACAGAACAGGGGCCCATGGCTACACCTTC.

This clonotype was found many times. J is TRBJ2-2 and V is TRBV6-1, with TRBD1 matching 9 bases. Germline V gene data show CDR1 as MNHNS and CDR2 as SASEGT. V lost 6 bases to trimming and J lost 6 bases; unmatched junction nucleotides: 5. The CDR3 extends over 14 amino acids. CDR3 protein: CASRRDRDAGELFF. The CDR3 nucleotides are TGTGCCAGCAGAAGGGACAGGGACGCCGGGGAGCTGTTTTTT.

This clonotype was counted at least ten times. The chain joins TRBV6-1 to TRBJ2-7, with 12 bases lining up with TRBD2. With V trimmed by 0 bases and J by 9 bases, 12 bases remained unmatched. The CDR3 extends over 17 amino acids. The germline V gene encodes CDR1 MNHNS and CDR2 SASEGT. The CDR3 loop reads CASSEALGLAGGETQYF. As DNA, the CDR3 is TGTGCCAGCAGTGAAGCGCTAGGGCTAGCGGGAGGGGAGACGCAGTACTTC.

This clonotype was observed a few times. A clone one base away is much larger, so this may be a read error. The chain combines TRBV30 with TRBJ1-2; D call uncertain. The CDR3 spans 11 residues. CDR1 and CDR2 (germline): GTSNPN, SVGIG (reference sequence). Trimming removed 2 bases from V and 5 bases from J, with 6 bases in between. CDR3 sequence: CAWSIQYGYTF. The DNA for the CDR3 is TGTGCCTGGAGTATACAGTATGGCTACACCTTC.

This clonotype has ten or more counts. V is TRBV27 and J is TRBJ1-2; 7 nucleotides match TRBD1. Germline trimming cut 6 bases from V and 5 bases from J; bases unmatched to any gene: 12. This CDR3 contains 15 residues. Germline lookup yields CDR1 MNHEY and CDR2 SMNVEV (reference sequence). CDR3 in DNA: TGTGCCAGCAGCTTCGGGCTGACAGGGCCATATGGCTACACCTTC. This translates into CASSFGLTGPYGYTF.

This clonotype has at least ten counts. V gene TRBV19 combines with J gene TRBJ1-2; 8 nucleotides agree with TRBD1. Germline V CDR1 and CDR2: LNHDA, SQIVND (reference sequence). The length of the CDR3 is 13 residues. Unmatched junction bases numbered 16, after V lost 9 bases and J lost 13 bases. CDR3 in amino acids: CASLSGQGPFPTF. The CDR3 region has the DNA TGTGCCAGCTTATCCGGACAGGGACCTTTTCCCACCTTC.

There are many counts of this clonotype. In nucleotides, the CDR3 is TGTGCCACCCATCGAGGAAATCAAGAGACCCAGTACTTC. Encoded protein: CATHRGNQETQYF. The chain recombines TRBV28 with TRBJ2-5; no reliable D call. CDR1 is MDHEN, CDR2 SYDVKM, per germline. The CDR3 covers 13 residues. V was trimmed by 10 bases and J by 2 bases, leaving 14 bases between them.

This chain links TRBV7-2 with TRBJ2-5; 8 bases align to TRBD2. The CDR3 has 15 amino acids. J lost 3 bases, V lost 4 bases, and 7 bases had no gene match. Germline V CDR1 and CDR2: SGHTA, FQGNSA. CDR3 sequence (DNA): TGTGCCAGCAGCTACGGGCCCGGGGGGGAAGAGACCCAGTACTTC. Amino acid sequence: CASSYGPGGEETQYF.

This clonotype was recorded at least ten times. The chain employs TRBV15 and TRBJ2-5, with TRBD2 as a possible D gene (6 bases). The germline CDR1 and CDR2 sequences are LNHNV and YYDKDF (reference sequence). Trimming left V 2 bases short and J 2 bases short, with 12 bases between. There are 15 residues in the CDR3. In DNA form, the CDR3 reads TGTGCCACCAGCAGACACCGACTAGTTCAAGAGACCCAGTACTTC. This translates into CATSRHRLVQETQYF.

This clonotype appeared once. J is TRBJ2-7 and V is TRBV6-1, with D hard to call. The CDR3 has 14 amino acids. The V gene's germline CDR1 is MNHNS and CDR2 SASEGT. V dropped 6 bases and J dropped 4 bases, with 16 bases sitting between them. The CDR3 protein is CASRKRIYVYEQYF. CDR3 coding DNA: TGTGCCAGCAGGAAGAGGATCTATGTGTACGAGCAGTACTTC.

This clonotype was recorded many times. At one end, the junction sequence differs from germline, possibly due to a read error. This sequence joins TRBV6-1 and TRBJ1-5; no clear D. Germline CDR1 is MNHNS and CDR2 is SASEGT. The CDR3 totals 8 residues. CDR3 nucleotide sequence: TGTGCCAATCTGCCCCAGCATTTT. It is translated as CANLPQHF.

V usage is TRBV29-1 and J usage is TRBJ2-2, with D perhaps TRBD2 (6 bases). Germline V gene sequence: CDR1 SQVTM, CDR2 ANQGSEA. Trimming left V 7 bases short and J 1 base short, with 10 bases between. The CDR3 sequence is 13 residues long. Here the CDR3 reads CSGMEGNTGELFF. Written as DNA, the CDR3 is TGCAGCGGGATGGAGGGGAACACCGGGGAGCTGTTTTTT.

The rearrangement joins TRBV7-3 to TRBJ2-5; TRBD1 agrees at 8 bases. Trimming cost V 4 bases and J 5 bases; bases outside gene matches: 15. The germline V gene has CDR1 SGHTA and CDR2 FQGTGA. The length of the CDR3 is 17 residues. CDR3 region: CASSSEKDRVSQETQYF. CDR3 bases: TGTGCCAGCAGCTCGGAGAAGGACAGGGTGTCTCAGGAGACCCAGTACTTC.

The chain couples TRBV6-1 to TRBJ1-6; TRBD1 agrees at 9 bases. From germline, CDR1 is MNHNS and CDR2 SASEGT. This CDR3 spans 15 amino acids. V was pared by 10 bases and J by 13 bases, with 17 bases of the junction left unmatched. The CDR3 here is CATNTGTGLIHPLHF. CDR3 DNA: TGTGCCACCAATACCGGGACAGGGCTAATTCACCCCCTCCACTTT.

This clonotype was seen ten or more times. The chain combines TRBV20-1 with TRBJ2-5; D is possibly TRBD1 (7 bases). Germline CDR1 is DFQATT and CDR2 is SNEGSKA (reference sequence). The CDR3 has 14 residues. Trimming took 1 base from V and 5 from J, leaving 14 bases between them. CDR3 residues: CSARAGGLGETQYF. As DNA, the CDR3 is TGCAGTGCTAGAGCAGGGGGGCTGGGGGAGACCCAGTACTTC.